This TCR beta chain was identified in a study of cytomegalovirus exposure and HLA in healthy donors. Study-level points and caveats: Reports indicate that TCR beta sequences accurately predicted the HLA-A and HLA-B alleles of most subjects.

The primer mix had 60 Vbeta and 13 Jbeta primers. Profiling relied on immunoSEQ multiplex PCR, and the TCRdb table lists in-frame clones only, not all of them. The profile covers under 200,000 clones, with more than 75% appearing a single time and 2.6% taken by the ten largest. The CDR3 contains 12 residues. With 5 bases removed from V and 9 bases from J, the gap between germline ends came to 12 bases. Germline V gene data show CDR1 as LGHNT and CDR2 as FRNRAP. As for this clone: What it binds is not known.

The material sequenced was PBMCs. The chain carries TRBV12-5 and TRBJ2-3, with D perhaps matching TRBD1 (8 bases). The origin of this receptor is a woman aged 50 to 60 in good health and CMV-seropositive. The CDR3 coding sequence is TGTGCTAGTGGTACAGGGGGGGCGACGCAGTATTTT. The encoded protein is CASGTGGATQYF.